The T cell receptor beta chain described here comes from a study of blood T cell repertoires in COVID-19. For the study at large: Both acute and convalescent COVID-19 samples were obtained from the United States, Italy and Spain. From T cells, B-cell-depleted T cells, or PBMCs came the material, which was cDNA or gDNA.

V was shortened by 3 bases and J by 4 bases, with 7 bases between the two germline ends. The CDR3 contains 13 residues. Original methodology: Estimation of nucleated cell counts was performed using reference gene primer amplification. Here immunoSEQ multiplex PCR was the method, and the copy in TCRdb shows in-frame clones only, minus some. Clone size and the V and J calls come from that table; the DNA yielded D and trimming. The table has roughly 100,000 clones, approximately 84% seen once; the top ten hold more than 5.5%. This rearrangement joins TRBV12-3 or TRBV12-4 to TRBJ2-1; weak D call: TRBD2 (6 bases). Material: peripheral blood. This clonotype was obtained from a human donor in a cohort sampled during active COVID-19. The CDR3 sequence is CASSFAGYNEQFF. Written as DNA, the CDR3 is TGTGCCAGCAGTTTTGCGGGATACAATGAGCAGTTCTTC.